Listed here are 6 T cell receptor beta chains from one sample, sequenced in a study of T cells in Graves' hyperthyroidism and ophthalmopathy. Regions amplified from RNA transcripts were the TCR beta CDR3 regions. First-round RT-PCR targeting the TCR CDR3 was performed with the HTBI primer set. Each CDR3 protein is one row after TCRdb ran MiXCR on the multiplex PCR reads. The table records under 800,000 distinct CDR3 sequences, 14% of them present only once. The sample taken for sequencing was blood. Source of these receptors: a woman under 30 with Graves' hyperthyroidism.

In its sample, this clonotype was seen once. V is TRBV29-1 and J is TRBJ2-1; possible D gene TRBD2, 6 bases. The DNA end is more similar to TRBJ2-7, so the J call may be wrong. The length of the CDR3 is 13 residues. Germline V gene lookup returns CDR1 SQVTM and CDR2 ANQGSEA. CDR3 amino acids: CSVEGLVSNEQYF. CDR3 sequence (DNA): TGCAGCGTTGAAGGACTAGTGTCCAATGAGCAGTACTTC.

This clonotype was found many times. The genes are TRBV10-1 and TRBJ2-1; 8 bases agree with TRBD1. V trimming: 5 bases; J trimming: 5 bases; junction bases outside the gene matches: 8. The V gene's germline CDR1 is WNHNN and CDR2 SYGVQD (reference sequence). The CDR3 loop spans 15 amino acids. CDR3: CASSQGASADNEQFF. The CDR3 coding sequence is TGCGCCAGCAGTCAGGGGGCTAGCGCAGACAATGAGCAGTTCTTC.

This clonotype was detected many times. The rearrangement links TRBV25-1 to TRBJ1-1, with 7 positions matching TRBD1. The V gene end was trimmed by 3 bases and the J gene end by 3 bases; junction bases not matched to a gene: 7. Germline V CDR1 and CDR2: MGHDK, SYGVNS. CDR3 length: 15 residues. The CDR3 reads CASSDPRTGDTEAFF. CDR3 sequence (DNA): TGTGCCAGCAGTGATCCTAGGACAGGCGACACTGAAGCTTTCTTT.

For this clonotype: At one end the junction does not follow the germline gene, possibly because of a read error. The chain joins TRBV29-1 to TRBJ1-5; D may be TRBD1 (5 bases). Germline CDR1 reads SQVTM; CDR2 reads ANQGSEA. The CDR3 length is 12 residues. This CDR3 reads CSVGGANQPRHF. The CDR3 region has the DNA TGCAGCGTTGGAGGGGCTAATCAGCCCCGGCATTTT.

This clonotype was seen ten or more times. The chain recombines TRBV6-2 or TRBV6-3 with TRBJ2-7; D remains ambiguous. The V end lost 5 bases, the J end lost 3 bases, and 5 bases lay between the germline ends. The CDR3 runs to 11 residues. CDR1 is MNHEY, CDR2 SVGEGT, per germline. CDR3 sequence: CASSRDYEQYF. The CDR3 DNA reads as TGTGCCAGCAGTAGGGACTACGAGCAGTACTTC.

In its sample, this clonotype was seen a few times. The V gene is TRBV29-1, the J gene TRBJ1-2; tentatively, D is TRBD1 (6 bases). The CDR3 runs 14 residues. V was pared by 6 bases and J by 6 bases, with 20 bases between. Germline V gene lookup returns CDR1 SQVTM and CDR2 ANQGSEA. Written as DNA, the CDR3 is TGCAGCGTCGCCGGGAGCAGGGGAGCCAATGGCTACACCTTC. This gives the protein CSVAGSRGANGYTF.